The 30 T cell receptor beta chains in this list originate from one sample, sequenced in a study of T cell responses to AZD1222 COVID-19 vaccine. The method was immunoSEQ multiplex PCR; TCRdb's version includes in-frame clones alone and lacks a portion of them. Counted here are tens of thousands of clones, roughly 90% occurring once; the ten biggest clones make up about a fifth. The sample in question was peripheral blood, obtained on day 0 of AZD1222 vaccination. The receptors were sampled from an adult in good health.

V gene TRBV5-8 combines with J gene TRBJ2-5; D unclear. Germline V lookup: CDR1 SGHTS, CDR2 YDEGEE. This CDR3 region has 12 residues. Deletions cut 4 bases from V and 2 bases from J, with 6 bases between. CDR3 loop: CASSARQETQYF. CDR3 DNA: TGTGCCAGCAGCGCCCGACAAGAGACCCAGTACTTC.

The chain couples TRBV6-5 to TRBJ1-1; no reliable D call. This CDR3 is built from 13 residues. V was trimmed by 5 bases and J by 5 bases, leaving 12 bases between them. Looked up from germline, CDR1 is MNHEY and CDR2 is SVGAGI. The CDR3, as DNA: TGTGCCAGCAGTAGTACAGATTGGACTGAAGCTTTCTTT. Translated, it gives CASSSTDWTEAFF.

The chain is built from TRBV5-5 and TRBJ2-6; D is tentatively TRBD1 or TRBD2 (6 bases each). The germline V gene has CDR1 SGHKS and CDR2 YYEKEE (reference sequence). This CDR3 has 16 amino acids. Trimming left V 1 base short and J 2 bases short, with 10 bases between. CDR3 sequence (DNA): TGTGCCAGCAGCTTGAGGGGGGACCCTGGGGCCAACGTCCTGACTTTC. It is translated as CASSLRGDPGANVLTF.

The CDR3 bases are TGTGCCAGCAGCACGATGGGGGATGGCTCTGGAAACACCATATATTTT. Its translation: CASSTMGDGSGNTIYF. The chain employs TRBV28 and TRBJ1-3, with D tentatively TRBD1 (5 bases). V was clipped by 6 bases and J by 0 bases, with 15 bases between them. The length of the CDR3 is 16 residues. The V gene's germline CDR1 is MDHEN and CDR2 SYDVKM.

The V gene is TRBV15, the J gene TRBJ1-1, with 8 bases fitting TRBD1. V lost 1 base to trimming and J lost 4 bases; unmatched junction nucleotides: 2. The CDR3 contains 14 residues. CDR1 is LNHNV and CDR2 is YYDKDF in the germline V gene (reference sequence). The CDR3 loop is CATSRGDRGTEAFF. Here the CDR3 DNA reads TGTGCCACCAGCAGAGGTGACAGGGGCACTGAAGCTTTCTTT.

The V and J genes are TRBV6-5 and TRBJ1-2; D might be TRBD1 (6 bases). Germline CDR1 is MNHEY and CDR2 is SVGAGI. V shed 7 bases and J shed 6 bases, with 15 bases lying between them. This CDR3 is 13 amino acids long. The DNA for the CDR3 is TGTGCCAGCAAAATACAGGGAGGTAATGGCTACACCTTC. The encoded protein is CASKIQGGNGYTF.

This clone has a single count. V and J are TRBV27 and TRBJ2-3; D not certain. The V end was cut by 3 bases, the J end by 2 bases, with 12 bases between. The CDR3 is 15 residues long. Germline CDR1 reads MNHEY; CDR2 reads SMNVEV (reference sequence). The CDR3 DNA sequence: TGTGCCAGCAGTTTGCGGTTTCGTAACACAGATACGCAGTATTTT. Translation gives CASSLRFRNTDTQYF.

This chain links TRBV11-2 with TRBJ2-3; D is unclear. Germline V lookup: CDR1 SGHAT, CDR2 FQNNGV. The CDR3 totals 14 residues. Trimming stripped 4 bases from V and 4 bases from J, with 12 bases between. The CDR3 coding sequence is TGTGCCAGCAGCTCCCAAACCGAGGCAGATACGCAGTATTTT. Translated, it gives CASSSQTEADTQYF.

The chain uses TRBV5-1 and TRBJ2-1; 10 bases are a match to TRBD2. Germline V gene data show CDR1 as SGHRS and CDR2 as YFSETQ. This CDR3 has 18 residues. V was clipped by 4 bases and J by 0 bases; unmatched bases: 10. In DNA, the CDR3 is TGCGCCAGCAGCGTTTCAAGCGGGGGGGCGAGCTCCTACAATGAGCAGTTCTTC. Its translation: CASSVSSGGASSYNEQFF.

This chain uses TRBV5-1 with TRBJ1-1, with 7 bases lining up with TRBD1. J was trimmed by 1 base and V by 4 bases; bases with no gene match: 7. Per germline, CDR1 SGHRS and CDR2 YFSETQ. The CDR3 has 15 residues. CDR3 sequence: CASSELGGANTEAFF. CDR3 bases: TGCGCCAGCAGCGAACTAGGGGGCGCGAACACTGAAGCTTTCTTT.

The gene calls are TRBV5-1 and TRBJ2-1, with D possibly matching TRBD2 (6 bases). V lost 3 bases and J lost 7, with 14 bases in between. Germline V gene data show CDR1 as SGHRS and CDR2 as YFSETQ. This CDR3 is built from 14 residues. The CDR3 DNA reads TGCGCCAGCAGCTCGCCGGGACTGATAAATGAGCAGTTCTTC. Its protein product is CASSSPGLINEQFF.

The rearrangement uses TRBV5-1 and TRBJ1-1, with D perhaps matching TRBD1 (6 bases). This CDR3 region has 15 residues. Looked up from germline, CDR1 is SGHRS and CDR2 is YFSETQ. V was clipped by 1 base and J by 0 bases, with 10 bases between them. The CDR3 DNA follows: TGCGCCAGCAGCTTGCTGGACAGTCTGAACACTGAAGCTTTCTTT. Protein: CASSLLDSLNTEAFF. Based on the CDR3 plus reference TRBV5-1 and TRBJ1-1, the full variable domain is KAGVTQTPRYLIKTRGQQVTLSCSPISGHRSVSWYQQTPGQGLQFLFEYFSETQRNKGNFPGRFSGRQFSNSRSEMNVSTLELGDSALYLCASSLLDSLNTEAFFGQGTRLTVV.

The rearrangement links TRBV2 to TRBJ2-3; D possibly corresponds to TRBD2 (6 bases). The CDR3 contains 14 residues. V lost 6 bases and J 1 base, leaving 11 bases between the germline ends. Germline V gives CDR1 SNHLY, CDR2 FYNNEI. The CDR3 sequence: CASSRTSRTDTQYF. As DNA, the CDR3 is TGTGCCAGCAGCCGAACTAGCCGCACAGATACGCAGTATTTT.

The rearrangement joins TRBV19 to TRBJ2-1, with 9 bases aligning to TRBD2. V lost 6 bases, J lost 5 bases, and 5 bases stayed unmatched. The CDR3 totals 14 residues. Germline V lookup: CDR1 LNHDA, CDR2 SQIVND (reference sequence). The CDR3 loop reads CASSQGLAHNEQFF. In nucleotides, the CDR3 is TGTGCCAGTAGCCAGGGACTAGCCCACAATGAGCAGTTCTTC.

Concerning this clone itself: The sample contains more than one DNA sequence encoding this CDR3. This chain links TRBV10-3 with TRBJ1-5; weak D call: TRBD1 (5 bases). This CDR3 has 12 amino acids. The V and J ends lost 6 bases and 4 bases respectively, with 7 bases between them. Germline V CDR1 and CDR2: ENHRY, SYGVKD. The CDR3 DNA is TGTGCCATCAGCGGGGGAAATCAGCCCCAGCATTTT. Translated: CAISGGNQPQHF.

The V and J genes are TRBV19 and TRBJ2-3, with TRBD2 matching 7 bases. CDR1 and CDR2 from the germline V gene are LNHDA and SQIVND (reference sequence). After removal of 5 bases from V and 2 bases from J, the junction contained 7 bases not matched to a gene. The CDR3 spans 15 residues. The CDR3 here is CASSSRRLATDTQYF. CDR3 in DNA: TGTGCCAGTAGTTCCCGTCGACTAGCCACAGATACGCAGTATTTT.

The chain joins TRBV11-3 to TRBJ2-3, with no clear D. Trimming pared 0 bases from V and 9 bases from J, leaving 13 bases between. The germline gives CDR1 SGHNT, CDR2 YENEEA. The length of the CDR3 is 14 residues. The CDR3 protein is CASSLDVAAGTQYF. The CDR3 nucleotides are TGTGCCAGCAGCTTAGATGTGGCCGCCGGGACGCAGTATTTT.

CDR3 residues: CASSQVRTVNSPLHF. The CDR3 coding sequence is TGTGCCAGCAGCCAAGTGAGGACGGTCAATTCACCCCTCCACTTT. The V gene is TRBV3-1 (or the pseudogene TRBV3-2), the J gene TRBJ1-6; D not certain. Trimming removed 1 base at V and 7 bases at J, with 11 bases between. Per germline, CDR1 LGHDT and CDR2 YNNKEL (reference sequence). The CDR3 runs 15 residues.

The genes are TRBV2 and TRBJ1-1, with TRBD1 as a possible D gene (5 bases). CDR1 SNHLY and CDR2 FYNNEI come from the germline V gene. This CDR3 is built from 13 residues. V lost 4 bases and J 6 bases, leaving 12 bases between the germline ends. CDR3 sequence reads: CASSAREASEAFF. The CDR3 region has the DNA TGTGCCAGCAGTGCCAGGGAGGCTTCTGAAGCTTTCTTT.

V and J are TRBV6-1 and TRBJ1-5; possible D gene TRBD1, 6 bases. This CDR3 has 15 amino acids. CDR1 is MNHNS and CDR2 is SASEGT in the germline V gene. Trimming took off 3 bases at V and 4 bases at J, with 13 bases between the two ends. The CDR3 nucleotides read TGTGCCAGCAGTGACCTGGGGGCACCTAATCAGCCCCAGCATTTT. It yields the protein CASSDLGAPNQPQHF.

This clone was observed a few times. CDR3 DNA: TGTGCCAGCAGCTTATTTGGAAACCAAGAGACCCAGTACTTC. Translating gives CASSLFGNQETQYF. J is TRBJ2-5 and V is TRBV7-2; D gene ambiguous. Trimming removed 2 bases from V and 0 bases from J, with 7 bases in between. The CDR3 length is 14 residues. Per germline, CDR1 SGHTA and CDR2 FQGNSA.

This sequence joins TRBV25-1 and TRBJ2-1; either TRBD1 or TRBD2 may fit D (5 bases each). V was shortened by 7 bases and J by 5 bases, with 15 bases between the two germline ends. This CDR3 is built from 14 residues. CDR1 MGHDK and CDR2 SYGVNS come from the germline V gene. CDR3 region: CASKSTGDHNEQFF. In DNA form, the CDR3 reads TGTGCCAGCAAATCCACCGGGGACCACAATGAGCAGTTCTTC.

The chain links TRBV2 to TRBJ2-6, with no clear D. Germline V lookup: CDR1 SNHLY, CDR2 FYNNEI. CDR3 length equals 14 residues. V was shortened by 7 bases and J by 11 bases, with 18 bases between the two germline ends. Here the CDR3 DNA reads TGTGCCAGCACCCAAGGACCCGTTCCCGACGTCCTGACTTTC. This translates into CASTQGPVPDVLTF.

The chain recombines TRBV27 with TRBJ2-2; the D call may be TRBD1 or TRBD2 (5 bases each). V was trimmed by 6 bases and J by 7 bases, leaving 15 bases between them. Germline values: CDR1 MNHEY, CDR2 SMNVEV (reference sequence). This CDR3 comprises 14 residues. The CDR3 DNA reads as TGTGCCAGCAGAGGGGCGGGTTATTACGGGGAGCTGTTTTTT. Translated: CASRGAGYYGELFF.

The chain links TRBV11-1 to TRBJ1-2; TRBD1 aligns across 8 bases. This CDR3 region has 15 residues. Looked up from germline, CDR1 is SGHAT and CDR2 is FQDESV (reference sequence). V shed 5 bases, J shed 2 bases, and the junction held 7 bases outside the gene matches. CDR3 amino acids: CASSPRDRSNYGYTF. The CDR3 DNA reads as TGTGCCAGCAGCCCCCGGGACAGGTCAAACTATGGCTACACCTTC.

The chain is built from TRBV19 and TRBJ1-4; D uncertain. Trimming pared 6 bases from V and 8 bases from J, leaving 10 bases between. This CDR3 spans 12 amino acids. Germline V gene sequence: CDR1 LNHDA, CDR2 SQIVND (reference sequence). CDR3 protein: CASSPSREKLFF. CDR3 sequence (DNA): TGTGCCAGTAGCCCTTCAAGGGAAAAACTGTTTTTT. The entire variable domain, with the rest obtained from reference TRBV19 and TRBJ1-4, is as follows: DGGITQSPKYLFRKEGQNVTLSCEQNLNHDAMYWYRQDPGQGLRLIYYSQIVNDFQKGDIAEGYSVSREKKESFPLTVTSAQKNPTAFYLCASSPSREKLFFGSGTQLSVL.

The chain uses TRBV5-1 and TRBJ2-2, with D possibly matching TRBD1 (6 bases). The V end was cut by 2 bases, the J end by 5 bases, with 13 bases between. The CDR3 is 15 residues long. Germline lookup yields CDR1 SGHRS and CDR2 YFSETQ. Here the CDR3 reads CASSLGTPRTGELFF. The DNA for the CDR3 is TGCGCCAGCAGCTTAGGGACACCAAGGACCGGGGAGCTGTTTTTT.

This CDR3 is CASSIGKNTGELFF. The CDR3 DNA follows: TGTGCCAGTAGTATAGGAAAGAACACCGGGGAGCTGTTTTTT. The chain joins TRBV19 to TRBJ2-2; D gene ambiguous. The length of the CDR3 is 14 residues. Germline-derived CDR1 and CDR2 are LNHDA and SQIVND (reference sequence). V lost 1 base to trimming and J lost 1 base, with 4 bases between them. Looking up the rest from reference TRBV19 and TRBJ2-2 gives the full variable domain: DGGITQSPKYLFRKEGQNVTLSCEQNLNHDAMYWYRQDPGQGLRLIYYSQIVNDFQKGDIAEGYSVSREKKESFPLTVTSAQKNPTAFYLCASSIGKNTGELFFGEGSRLTVL.

The chain links TRBV5-1 to TRBJ2-3, with 7 bases aligning to TRBD2. V gave up 0 bases and J gave up 3 bases; unmatched junction bases: 7. The CDR3 totals 16 residues. Looked up from germline, CDR1 is SGHRS and CDR2 is YFSETQ. CDR3 loop: CASSLGRTRLTDTQYF. The CDR3 DNA sequence: TGCGCCAGCAGCTTGGGGAGGACTAGGTTGACAGATACGCAGTATTTT.

This clone appeared once. The chain joins TRBV6-2 or TRBV6-3 to TRBJ2-3; 7 bases agree with TRBD1. Germline assignment: CDR1 MNHEY and CDR2 SVGEGT. The CDR3 is 16 residues long. With 0 bases clipped from V and 3 bases from J, the junction kept 6 bases outside the gene matches. The CDR3 nucleotides read TGTGCCAGCAGTTACTCGAAGGGGGCGACTACAGATACGCAGTATTTT. Its translation: CASSYSKGATTDTQYF.